This TCR beta chain was captured by sequencing in a study of T cell responses to AZD1222 COVID-19 vaccine. The study, taken as a whole, reports: Females made up more of the donors, who were largely white British, and clonal diversity may have come out too low.

TCRdb's table, derived via immunoSEQ multiplex PCR, lists solely in-frame clones and lacks some. The sample consists of around 100,000 clones, roughly 91% of them appearing once. Germline lookup yields CDR1 LGHDT and CDR2 YNNKEL (reference sequence). The length of the CDR3 is 17 residues. V was clipped by 0 bases and J by 0 bases, with 12 bases between them. Points on this clone: Its antigen remains unidentified.

V gene TRBV3-1 (or the pseudogene TRBV3-2) combines with J gene TRBJ1-5; weak D call: TRBD1 (5 bases). Material: peripheral blood, obtained on day 0 of AZD1222 vaccination. This TCR was recovered from an adult in good health. CDR3 in amino acids: CASSQDGRGTSNQPQHF. Here the CDR3 DNA reads TGTGCCAGCAGCCAAGATGGGAGGGGAACTAGCAATCAGCCCCAGCATTTT.